Described below is a single T cell receptor beta chain sequence and its context. The antigen remains unidentified. CD8 memory fractions consisted of CD45RO+ and CCR7-negative CD45RA+ TemRA cells together. This was a deep-level run. The protocol was immunoSEQ multiplex PCR, while the TCRdb copy is restricted to in-frame clones and leaves out a portion. This table holds around 690,000 clones, 80% to 95% found once. This entry is derived from a study of shared clonotypes between healthy human individuals. Study summary: Donors consisted of two women and three men between 18 and 49.

The study's findings and limits: There were few donors, and this limited the genetic and exposure-history diversity represented.

Sequencing was carried out using memory CD8+ T cells from PBMCs. Subset here: CD45RO+ cells pooled with CCR7-negative TemRA cells. The source of this sequence is a man aged 18 to 35 in good health. Some clones in this sample may be carry-over from other donors' samples.

CDR3 residues: CASSIVFRGDHLNTEAFF. CDR3 DNA: TGTGCCAGTAGTATAGTTTTTCGGGGGGACCATTTGAACACTGAAGCTTTCTTT. This chain joins TRBV19 and TRBJ1-1, with D tentatively TRBD1 (5 bases). CDR3 length equals 18 residues. The V and J ends lost 1 base and 0 bases respectively, with 18 bases between them. The germline V gene encodes CDR1 LNHDA and CDR2 SQIVND (reference sequence).